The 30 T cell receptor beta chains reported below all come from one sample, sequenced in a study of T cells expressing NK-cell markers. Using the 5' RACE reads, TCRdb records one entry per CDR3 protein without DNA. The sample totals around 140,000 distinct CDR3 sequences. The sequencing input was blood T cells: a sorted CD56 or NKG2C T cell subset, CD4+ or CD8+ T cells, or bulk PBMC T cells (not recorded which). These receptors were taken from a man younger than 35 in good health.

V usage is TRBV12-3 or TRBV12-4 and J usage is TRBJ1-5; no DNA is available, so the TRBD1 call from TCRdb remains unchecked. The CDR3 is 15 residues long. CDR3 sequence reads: CASSLTDSFNQPQHF.

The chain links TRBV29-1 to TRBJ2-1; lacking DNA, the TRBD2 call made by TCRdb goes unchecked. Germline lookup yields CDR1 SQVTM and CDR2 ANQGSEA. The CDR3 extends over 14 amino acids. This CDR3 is CSVEGLAGYNEQFF.

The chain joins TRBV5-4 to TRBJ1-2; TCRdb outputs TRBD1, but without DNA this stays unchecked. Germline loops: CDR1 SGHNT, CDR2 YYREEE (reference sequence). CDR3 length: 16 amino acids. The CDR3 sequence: CASSLAKTGHNYGYTF.

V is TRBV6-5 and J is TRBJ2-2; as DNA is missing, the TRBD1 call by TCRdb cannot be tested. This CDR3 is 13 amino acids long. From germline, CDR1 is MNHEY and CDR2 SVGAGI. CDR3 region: CASSGGGTGELFF.

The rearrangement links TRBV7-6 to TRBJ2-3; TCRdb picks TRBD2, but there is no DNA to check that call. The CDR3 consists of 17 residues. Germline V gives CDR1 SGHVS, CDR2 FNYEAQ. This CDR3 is CASSQTASGSSADTQYF.

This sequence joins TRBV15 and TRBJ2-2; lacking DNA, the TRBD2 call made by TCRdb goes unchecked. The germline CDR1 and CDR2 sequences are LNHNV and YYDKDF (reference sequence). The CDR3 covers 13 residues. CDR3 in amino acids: CATSRQLGRELFF.

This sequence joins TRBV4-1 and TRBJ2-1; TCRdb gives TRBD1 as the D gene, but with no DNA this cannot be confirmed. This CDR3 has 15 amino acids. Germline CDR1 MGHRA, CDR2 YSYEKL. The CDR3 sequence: CASSQAQGQRSEQFF.

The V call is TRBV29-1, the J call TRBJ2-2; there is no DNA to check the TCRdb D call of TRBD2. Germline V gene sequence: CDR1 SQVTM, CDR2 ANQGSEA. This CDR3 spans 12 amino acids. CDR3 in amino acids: CSAHLQSGELFF.

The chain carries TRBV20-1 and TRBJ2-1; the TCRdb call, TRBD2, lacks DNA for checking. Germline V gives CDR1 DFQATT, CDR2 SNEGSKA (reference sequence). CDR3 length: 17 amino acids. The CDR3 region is CSATGTEGTSGSNEQFF.

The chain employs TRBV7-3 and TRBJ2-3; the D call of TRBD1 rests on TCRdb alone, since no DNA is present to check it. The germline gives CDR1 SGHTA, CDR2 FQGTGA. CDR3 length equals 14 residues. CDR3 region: CASSLVGAQDTQYF.

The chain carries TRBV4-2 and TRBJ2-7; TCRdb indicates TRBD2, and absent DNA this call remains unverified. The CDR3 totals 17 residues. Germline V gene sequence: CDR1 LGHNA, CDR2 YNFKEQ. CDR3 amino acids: CASSQGNLAGAIYEQYF.

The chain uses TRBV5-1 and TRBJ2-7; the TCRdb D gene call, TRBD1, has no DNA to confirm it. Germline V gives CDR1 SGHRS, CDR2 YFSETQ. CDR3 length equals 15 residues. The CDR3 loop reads CASSLTGTDSYEQYF.

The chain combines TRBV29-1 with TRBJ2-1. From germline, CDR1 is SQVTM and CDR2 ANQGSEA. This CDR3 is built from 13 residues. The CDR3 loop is CSVEGLKYNEQFF.

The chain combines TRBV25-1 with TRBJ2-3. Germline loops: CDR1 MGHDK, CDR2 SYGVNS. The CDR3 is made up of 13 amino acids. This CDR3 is CASSETRLDTQYF.

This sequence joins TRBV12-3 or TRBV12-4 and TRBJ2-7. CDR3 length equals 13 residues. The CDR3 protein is CASSLKRDHEQYF.

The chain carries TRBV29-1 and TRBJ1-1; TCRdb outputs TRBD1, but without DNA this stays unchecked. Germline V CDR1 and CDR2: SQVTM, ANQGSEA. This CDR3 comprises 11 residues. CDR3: CSVGGGYEAFF.

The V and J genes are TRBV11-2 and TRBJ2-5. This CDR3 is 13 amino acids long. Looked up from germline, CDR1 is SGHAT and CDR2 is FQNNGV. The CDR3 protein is CASSFGGEETQYF. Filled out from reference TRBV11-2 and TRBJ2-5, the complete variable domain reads EAGVAQSPRYKIIEKRQSVAFWCNPISGHATLYWYQQILGQGPKLLIQFQNNGVVDDSQLPKDRFSAERLKGVDSTLKIQPAKLEDSAVYLCASSFGGEETQYFGPGTRLLVL.

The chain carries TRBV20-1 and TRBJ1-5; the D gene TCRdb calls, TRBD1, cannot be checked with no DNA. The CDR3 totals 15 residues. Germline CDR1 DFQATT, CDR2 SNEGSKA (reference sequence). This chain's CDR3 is CRARRGGLSNQPQHF.

The CDR3 reads CASSLREGRNEQFF. This chain joins TRBV11-1 and TRBJ2-1; the D gene TCRdb calls, TRBD2, cannot be checked with no DNA. The CDR3 covers 14 residues. Germline V gives CDR1 SGHAT, CDR2 FQDESV (reference sequence).

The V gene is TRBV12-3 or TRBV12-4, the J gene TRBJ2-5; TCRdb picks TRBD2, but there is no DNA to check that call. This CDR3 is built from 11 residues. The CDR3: CASSLGGAQYF.

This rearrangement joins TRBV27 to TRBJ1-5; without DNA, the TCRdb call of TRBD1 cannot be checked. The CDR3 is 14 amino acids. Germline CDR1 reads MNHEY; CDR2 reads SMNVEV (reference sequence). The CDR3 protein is CASGETGPGQPQHF.

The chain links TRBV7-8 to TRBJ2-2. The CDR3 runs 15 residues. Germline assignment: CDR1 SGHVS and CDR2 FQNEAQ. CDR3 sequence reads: CASSPVGMNTGELFF.

The CDR3 loop is CATSDIRGTYNEQFF. The chain recombines TRBV24-1 with TRBJ2-1; TCRdb proposes TRBD1, but this gene call is untestable without DNA. CDR3 length: 15 residues. From germline, CDR1 is KGHDR and CDR2 SFDVKD.

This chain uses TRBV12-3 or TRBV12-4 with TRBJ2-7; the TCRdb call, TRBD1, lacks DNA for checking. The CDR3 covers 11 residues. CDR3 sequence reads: CAGRGDGEQYF.

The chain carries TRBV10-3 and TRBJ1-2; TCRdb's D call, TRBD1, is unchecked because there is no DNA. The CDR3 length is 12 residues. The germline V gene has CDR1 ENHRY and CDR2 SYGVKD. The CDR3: CAMLETRGGYTF.

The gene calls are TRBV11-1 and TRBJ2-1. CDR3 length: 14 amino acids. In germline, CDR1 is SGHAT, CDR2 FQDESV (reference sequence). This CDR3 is CASSSWTGTNEQFF.

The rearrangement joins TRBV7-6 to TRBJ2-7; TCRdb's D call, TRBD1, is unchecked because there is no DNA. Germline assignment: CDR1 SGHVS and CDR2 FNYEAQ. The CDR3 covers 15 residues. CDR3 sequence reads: CASSLVPGGENEQYF.

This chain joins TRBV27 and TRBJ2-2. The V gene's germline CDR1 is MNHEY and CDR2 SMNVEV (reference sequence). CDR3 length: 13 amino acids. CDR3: CASSLSENGELFF.

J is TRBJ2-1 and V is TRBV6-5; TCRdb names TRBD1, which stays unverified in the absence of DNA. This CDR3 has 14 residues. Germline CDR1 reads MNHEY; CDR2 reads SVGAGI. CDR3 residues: CASSYSDPGSEQFF.

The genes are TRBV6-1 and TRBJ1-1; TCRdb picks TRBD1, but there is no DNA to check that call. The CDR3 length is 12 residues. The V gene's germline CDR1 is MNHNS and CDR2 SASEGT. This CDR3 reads CASSLSGVEAFF.